The source of this TCR beta chain is a study of CD8 T cells in Susac syndrome. The J segment lost 0 bases and the V segment lost 5 bases, leaving 12 bases of the junction unmatched. Per the germline V gene, CDR1 is SEHNR and CDR2 is FQNEAQ (reference sequence). There are 18 residues in the CDR3. The authors reverse transcribed about 0.5 to 1 ug RNA with random hexamers. From the immunoSEQ multiplex PCR reads, TCRdb called clonotypes with MiXCR, one entry per CDR3 protein. This table has 330,000 or so distinct CDR3 sequences, 85% appearing once. Relapsing-remitting disease, either stable or active, was present in the multiple sclerosis controls, who were treatment-naive patients.

This receptor was obtained from a human donor with multiple sclerosis. The V gene is TRBV7-9, the J gene TRBJ2-5; the match to TRBD1 covers 10 bases. Sequencing was performed on CD8+ T cells from PBMCs. The CDR3: CASSPWDRGHGDQETQYF. The CDR3 nucleotides are TGTGCCAGCAGCCCATGGGACAGGGGCCACGGAGACCAAGAGACCCAGTACTTC. The whole variable domain, filled in from reference TRBV7-9 and TRBJ2-5, reads DTGVSQNPRHKITKRGQNVTFRCDPISEHNRLYWYRQTLGQGPEFLTYFQNEAQLEKSRLLSDRFSAERPKGSFSTLEIQRTEQGDSAMYLCASSPWDRGHGDQETQYFGPGTRLLVL.